This entry lists 22 T cell receptor beta chains sequenced from one sample in a study of T cells in Graves' hyperthyroidism and ophthalmopathy. The TCR beta CDR3 regions underwent amplification using RNA transcripts as the source. A set of HTBI primers served as the primers for a first-round RT-PCR of the TCR CDR3. TCRdb redid the calling of the multiplex PCR reads with MiXCR, one entry per CDR3 protein. The sample carries about 840,000 distinct CDR3 sequences, roughly 40% recorded once. Sequenced sample: blood. These receptors all stem from a man younger than 30 with Graves' hyperthyroidism.

This clonotype was recorded many times. V and J are TRBV7-6 and TRBJ1-1; maybe TRBD1 (6 bases). Trimming stripped 4 bases from V and 5 bases from J, with 14 bases between. The CDR3 covers 14 residues. CDR1 is SGHVS and CDR2 is FNYEAQ in the germline V gene. This CDR3 is CASSSGEGGTEAFF. For the CDR3, the DNA is TGTGCCAGCAGCTCAGGGGAGGGAGGAACTGAAGCTTTCTTT.

The chain carries TRBV9 and TRBJ1-1; no clear D gene. The CDR3 extends over 15 amino acids. The germline V gene has CDR1 SGDLS and CDR2 YYNGEE. V was pared by 0 bases and J by 1 base, with 10 bases between. CDR3 bases: TGTGCCAGCAGCGTAGGTTTGGGTGCGAACACTGAAGCTTTCTTT. This translates into CASSVGLGANTEAFF.

This clonotype was seen a few times. The chain links TRBV5-1 to TRBJ2-6; 10 bases agree with TRBD1. The CDR3 loop spans 18 amino acids. Trimming at V came to 5 bases and at J to 0 bases, leaving 8 bases not matched to a gene. Germline loops: CDR1 SGHRS, CDR2 YFSETQ. Here the CDR3 DNA reads TGCGCCAGCAGTCCAGGGACAGGGGCCATCTCTGGGGCCAACGTCCTGACTTTC. Its translation is CASSPGTGAISGANVLTF. The full variable domain, in which reference TRBV5-1 and TRBJ2-6 provide the parts outside the CDR3, is KAGVTQTPRYLIKTRGQQVTLSCSPISGHRSVSWYQQTPGQGLQFLFEYFSETQRNKGNFPGRFSGRQFSNSRSEMNVSTLELGDSALYLCASSPGTGAISGANVLTFGAGSRLTVL.

The V gene is TRBV9, the J gene TRBJ2-7; TRBD2 agrees at 8 bases. CDR3 size: 15 residues. V trimming: 2 bases; J trimming: 7 bases; junction bases outside the gene matches: 11. Germline loops: CDR1 SGDLS, CDR2 YYNGEE. CDR3 sequence reads: CASSVGALSGKEQYF. CDR3 DNA: TGTGCCAGCAGCGTCGGGGCCCTTAGCGGGAAAGAGCAGTACTTC.

There are many counts of this clonotype. This chain connects TRBV4-1 to TRBJ1-1; the D is unclear. The CDR3 totals 12 residues. Germline V CDR1 and CDR2: MGHRA, YSYEKL. Trimming stripped 5 bases from V and 6 bases from J, with 10 bases between. This CDR3 reads CASSGQKPEAFF. The CDR3 nucleotides are TGCGCCAGCAGCGGCCAGAAGCCTGAAGCTTTCTTT.

Turning to this clonotype: A junction boundary mismatches the germline segment, possibly from a read error. The chain is built from TRBV7-2 and TRBJ1-4, with D unclear. The germline V gene has CDR1 SGHTA and CDR2 FQGNSA. The CDR3 runs to 13 residues. CDR3 loop: CASSLVEDEELFF. The CDR3 DNA reads as TGTGCCAGCAGCTTAGTTGAGGATGAAGAACTGTTTTTT.

This rearrangement joins TRBV20-1 to TRBJ2-2; possibly TRBD1 for D (7 bases). The CDR3 contains 14 residues. Germline V gene data show CDR1 as DFQATT and CDR2 as SNEGSKA (reference sequence). Trimming cost V 3 bases and J 5 bases, with 13 bases left between them. This CDR3 reads CSASRQGGTGELFF. CDR3 in DNA: TGCAGTGCTAGTAGACAGGGAGGTACCGGGGAGCTGTTTTTT.

This clonotype was found many times. V and J are TRBV29-1 and TRBJ2-5; TRBD2 might be the D (6 bases). CDR1 and CDR2 (germline): SQVTM, ANQGSEA. With 3 bases removed from V and 4 bases from J, the gap between germline ends came to 15 bases. The CDR3 sequence is 14 residues long. The CDR3 DNA sequence: TGCAGCGTTGATGTGGGTATCGGGAGAGAGACCCAGTACTTC. Amino acid sequence: CSVDVGIGRETQYF. The full variable domain, rest sourced from reference TRBV29-1 and TRBJ2-5, is SAVISQKPSRDICQRGTSLTIQCQVDSQVTMMFWYRQQPGQSLTLIATANQGSEATYESGFVIDKFPISRPNLTFSTLTVSNMSPEDSSIYLCSVDVGIGRETQYFGPGTRLLVL.

Remarks on this clonotype: A much larger clone differs from this one at a single base, so this may be a read error. The chain links TRBV15 to TRBJ2-7, with D perhaps being TRBD1 or TRBD2 (5 bases each). The V end was cut by 6 bases, the J end by 3 bases, with 12 bases between. Germline V gene sequence: CDR1 LNHNV, CDR2 YYDKDF (reference sequence). This CDR3 is 13 amino acids long. The CDR3 DNA is TGTGCCACCAGACGGGGCAGAGACTACGAGCAGTACTTC. Amino acids: CATRRGRDYEQYF.

This clonotype appeared many times. V and J are TRBV9 and TRBJ1-4, with D unclear. Trimming removed 0 bases at V and 2 bases at J, with 8 bases between. This CDR3 contains 15 residues. Germline lookup yields CDR1 SGDLS and CDR2 YYNGEE. The CDR3 region has the DNA TGTGCCAGCAGCGTAGGTCCGGGCACTAATGAAAAACTGTTTTTT. Its translation: CASSVGPGTNEKLFF. Together with reference TRBV9 and TRBJ1-4, the CDR3 gives the full variable domain: DSGVTQTPKHLITATGQRVTLRCSPRSGDLSVYWYQQSLDQGLQFLIQYYNGEERAKGNILERFSAQQFPDLHSELNLSSLELGDSALYFCASSVGPGTNEKLFFGSGTQLSVL.

This chain uses TRBV7-9 with TRBJ1-2; TRBD1 agrees at 9 bases. CDR1 and CDR2 (germline): SEHNR, FQNEAQ (reference sequence). V trimming: 5 bases; J trimming: 4 bases; junction bases outside the gene matches: 8. The CDR3 extends over 15 amino acids. Here the CDR3 DNA reads TGTGCCAGCAGCCTACAGGGGGCTCCAACCTATGGCTACACCTTC. Translation gives CASSLQGAPTYGYTF. The complete variable domain, with remaining parts taken from reference TRBV7-9 and TRBJ1-2, reads DTGVSQNPRHKITKRGQNVTFRCDPISEHNRLYWYRQTLGQGPEFLTYFQNEAQLEKSRLLSDRFSAERPKGSFSTLEIQRTEQGDSAMYLCASSLQGAPTYGYTFGSGTRLTVV.

This clonotype was counted at least ten times. This rearrangement joins TRBV10-2 to TRBJ1-5; possible D gene TRBD1, 5 bases. The length of the CDR3 is 16 residues. Germline V gives CDR1 WSHSY, CDR2 SAAADI. Trimming stripped 5 bases from V and 6 bases from J, with 20 bases between. As DNA, the CDR3 is TGCGCCAGCAGTCCAGTAGGGACGGCCATGAGTCAGCCCCAGCATTTT. As protein: CASSPVGTAMSQPQHF.

This clonotype has at least ten counts. The chain uses TRBV10-3 and TRBJ1-1; 9 bases agree with TRBD1. Unmatched junction bases numbered 3, after V lost 3 bases and J lost 1 base. The CDR3 length is 15 residues. Germline CDR1 and CDR2: ENHRY and SYGVKD. CDR3 region: CAISEPGQGNTEAFF. CDR3 DNA sequence: TGTGCCATCAGTGAACCGGGACAGGGGAACACTGAAGCTTTCTTT.

This clonotype was observed many times. V and J are TRBV19 and TRBJ1-2, with 8 bases that match TRBD1. CDR1 LNHDA and CDR2 SQIVND come from the germline V gene (reference sequence). J lost 4 bases, V lost 8 bases, and 6 bases had no gene match. The CDR3 extends over 13 amino acids. DNA of the CDR3: TGTGCCAGTGGAGGGACAGGAGCCTATGGCTACACCTTC. Its protein product is CASGGTGAYGYTF.

Concerning this clonotype itself: A junction boundary mismatches the germline segment, possibly from a read error. The chain uses TRBV7-3 and TRBJ1-2; maybe TRBD1 (6 bases). CDR1 and CDR2 from the germline V gene are SGHTA and FQGTGA. The CDR3 covers 16 residues. The CDR3 is CASSFPQGARNYGHTF. DNA of the CDR3: TGTGCCAGCAGCTTCCCACAGGGAGCTCGGAACTATGGCCACACCTTC.

This clonotype was seen ten or more times. The chain uses TRBV20-1 and TRBJ1-1, with TRBD1 as a possible D gene (6 bases). The CDR3 runs to 13 residues. The V end was cut by 2 bases, the J end by 5 bases, with 12 bases between. Germline V gene sequence: CDR1 DFQATT, CDR2 SNEGSKA (reference sequence). The CDR3 region is CSARSQGRTEAFF. For the CDR3, the DNA is TGCAGTGCTAGATCTCAGGGGAGGACTGAAGCTTTCTTT.

This chain joins TRBV20-1 and TRBJ1-1, with D perhaps TRBD1 (6 bases). Germline values: CDR1 DFQATT, CDR2 SNEGSKA (reference sequence). Trimming removed 5 bases at V and 1 base at J, with 11 bases between. The CDR3 spans 13 residues. Here the CDR3 reads CSAPTDRNTEAFF. The CDR3 DNA follows: TGCAGTGCTCCAACGGACAGGAACACTGAAGCTTTCTTT.

The rearrangement links TRBV5-1 to TRBJ2-7, with TRBD1 identical over 8 bases. Trimming cost V 3 bases and J 5 bases; bases outside gene matches: 4. The germline CDR1 and CDR2 sequences are SGHRS and YFSETQ. The CDR3 spans 13 residues. The CDR3 DNA reads TGCGCCAGCAGCTGGACAGGGTCTCACGAGCAGTACTTC. Translated: CASSWTGSHEQYF. The whole variable domain, filled in from reference TRBV5-1 and TRBJ2-7, reads KAGVTQTPRYLIKTRGQQVTLSCSPISGHRSVSWYQQTPGQGLQFLFEYFSETQRNKGNFPGRFSGRQFSNSRSEMNVSTLELGDSALYLCASSWTGSHEQYFGPGTRLTVT.

To note about this clonotype: Sequence at one end of the junction differs from germline and may be a read error. V and J are TRBV7-9 and TRBJ1-1; perhaps TRBD1 as D (5 bases). CDR1 is SEHNR, CDR2 FQNEAQ, per germline (reference sequence). This CDR3 contains 15 residues. CDR3 sequence reads: CASGLVRGARREAFF. CDR3 nucleotide sequence: TGTGCCAGCGGCTTAGTTAGAGGGGCACGACGTGAAGCTTTCTTT.

Comment on this clonotype: The germline gene is not matched at one end of the junction; a read error may be the cause. V gene TRBV20-1 combines with J gene TRBJ2-7; maybe TRBD2 (6 bases). Germline loops: CDR1 DFQATT, CDR2 SNEGSKA (reference sequence). This CDR3 region has 11 residues. For the CDR3, the DNA is TGCAGTGCTAGAGCGGGCGGGGAGCTGTACTTC. Protein sequence: CSARAGGELYF.

This clonotype occurred many times. This chain connects TRBV19 to TRBJ2-7; 8 bases match TRBD2. Germline CDR1 is LNHDA and CDR2 is SQIVND (reference sequence). The V gene end was trimmed by 6 bases and the J gene end by 5 bases; junction bases not matched to a gene: 3. The CDR3 has 12 amino acids. For the CDR3, the DNA is TGTGCCAGTAGCATGGGACTAGACGAGCAGTACTTC. Amino acids: CASSMGLDEQYF.

This chain joins TRBV6-5 and TRBJ2-7, with 7 bases that match TRBD2. Germline V CDR1 and CDR2: MNHEY, SVGAGI. V was pared by 4 bases and J by 0 bases, with 6 bases of the junction left unmatched. There are 15 residues in the CDR3. The CDR3 here is CASSLTAGTSYEQYF. The CDR3 DNA follows: TGTGCCAGCAGTTTGACAGCGGGAACCTCCTACGAGCAGTACTTC.